This entry describes one T cell receptor beta chain. These data are taken from a study of regulatory T cells in long-lasting Graves disease. The time point here: persistent/refractory GD, antithyroid drugs over 5 years with positive TRAb. From RNA extracted from PBMCs, the TCR library was made. Trimming cost V 4 bases and J 5 bases; bases outside gene matches: 3. CDR1 and CDR2 from the germline V gene are SGHRS and YFSETQ. The CDR3 loop spans 14 amino acids. Relying on iRepertoire HTBI primers and Arm-PCR of CDR3 regions, the team built TCR beta libraries. Per the study methods: Across the samples, identification revealed some 64 TRBV and some 14 TRBJ segments. TCRdb re-analysed the multiplex PCR reads in MiXCR, keeping a single row per CDR3 protein. The V and J calls come from TCRdb's annotation, not from the publication. The table records a few hundred thousand distinct CDR3 sequences, about a quarter of them present only once.

The clonotype comes from a female donor with Graves disease. This rearrangement joins TRBV5-1 to TRBJ2-5; 12 bases align to TRBD2. Sequenced here: peripheral blood mononuclear cells (PBMCs), sampled when the disease was refractory, from a patient treated with antithyroid drugs. CDR3 loop: CASSASGREETQYF. DNA of the CDR3: TGCGCCAGCAGCGCTAGCGGGAGGGAGGAGACCCAGTACTTC.